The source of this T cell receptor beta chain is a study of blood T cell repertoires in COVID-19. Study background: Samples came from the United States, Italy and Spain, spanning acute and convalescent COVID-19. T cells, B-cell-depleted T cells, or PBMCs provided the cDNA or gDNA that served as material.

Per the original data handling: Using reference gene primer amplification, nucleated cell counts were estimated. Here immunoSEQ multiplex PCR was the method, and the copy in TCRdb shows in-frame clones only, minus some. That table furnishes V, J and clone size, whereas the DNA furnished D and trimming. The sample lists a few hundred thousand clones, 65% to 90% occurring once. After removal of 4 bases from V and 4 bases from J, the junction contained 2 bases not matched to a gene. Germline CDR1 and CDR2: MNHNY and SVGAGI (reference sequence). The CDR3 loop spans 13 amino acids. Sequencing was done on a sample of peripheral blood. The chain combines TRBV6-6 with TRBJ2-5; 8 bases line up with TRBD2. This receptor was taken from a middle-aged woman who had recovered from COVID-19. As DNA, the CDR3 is TGTGCCAGCAGTTTCGGGGGGGCAGAGACCCAGTACTTC. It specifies CASSFGGAETQYF.